A selection of T cell receptor beta chains follows, all from one sample in a study of shared clonotypes between healthy human individuals. Sequencing was performed with immunoSEQ multiplex PCR; in TCRdb, only in-frame clones are kept and a portion is missing. Counted here are nearly 2 million clones, over 85% occurring once; the ten biggest clones make up 0.9% to 1.5%. The sequenced sample was naive CD8+ T cells sorted from blood. These receptor sequences come from a man aged 18 to 30 in good health. CDR3s include the opening cysteine and the closing phenylalanine or tryptophan. The D gene is left open where the match is weak. A row's size may be missing; if present it is once, few, many or a size class.

J	size	V	D	CDR3	DNA
TRBJ2-7	.	TRBV19	.	CASSIGTSSYEQYF	TGTGCCAGTAGTATTGGGACCTCGTCCTACGAGCAGTACTTC
TRBJ1-1	.	TRBV11-2	.	CASSKMGPNTEAFF	TGTGCCAGCAGTAAAATGGGCCCTAACACTGAAGCTTTCTTT
TRBJ1-1	.	TRBV5-4	.	CASSWGSDTEAFF	TGTGCCAGCAGCTGGGGTTCGGACACTGAAGCTTTCTTT
TRBJ2-7	.	TRBV7-9	.	CASSLAAYEQYF	TGTGCCAGCAGCTTAGCAGCTTACGAGCAGTACTTC
TRBJ2-5	.	TRBV13	TRBD1	CASSLTTGEETQYF	TGTGCCAGCAGCTTGACGACAGGGGAAGAGACCCAGTACTTC
TRBJ1-4	.	TRBV19	.	CASSLDGYNEKLFF	TGTGCCAGTAGTCTCGACGGGTATAATGAAAAACTGTTTTTT
TRBJ2-1	.	TRBV6-5	TRBD2	CASSYSNLAGNEQFF	TGTGCCAGCAGTTACTCGAATCTAGCGGGTAATGAGCAGTTCTTC
TRBJ1-2	.	TRBV28	.	CASSLPDRGYGYTF	TGTGCCAGCAGTTTACCGGATCGGGGCTATGGCTACACCTTC
TRBJ1-2	once	TRBV9	TRBD1	CASSQTGNYGYTF	TGTGCCAGCAGCCAGACAGGGAACTATGGCTACACCTTC
TRBJ2-7	.	TRBV4-3	TRBD2	CASSQDRLAGSYEQYF	TGCGCCAGCAGCCAAGATCGACTAGCGGGATCCTACGAGCAGTACTTC
TRBJ1-1	.	TRBV6-5	.	CASSYSYAGPNTEAFF	TGTGCCAGCAGTTACTCGTACGCGGGTCCGAACACTGAAGCTTTCTTT
TRBJ2-1	.	TRBV4-1	.	CASSTTYNEQFF	TGCGCCAGCAGCACAACCTACAATGAGCAGTTCTTC
TRBJ2-7	.	TRBV7-9	TRBD1	CASSLALDRGTYEQYF	TGTGCCAGCAGCTTAGCCCTAGACAGGGGTACCTACGAGCAGTACTTC
TRBJ2-3	.	TRBV6-5	.	CASSYILRGGTDTQYF	TGTGCCAGCAGTTACATCTTGAGGGGGGGGACAGATACGCAGTATTTT
TRBJ2-7	.	TRBV6-8	TRBD2	CASSYLAGFSYEQYF	TGTGCCAGCAGTTATTTAGCGGGGTTCTCCTACGAGCAGTACTTC
TRBJ2-1	.	TRBV7-6	.	CASSLVQGDEQFF	TGTGCCAGCAGCTTAGTCCAAGGAGATGAGCAGTTCTTC
TRBJ2-1	.	TRBV9	TRBD2	CASSAPWGQGAGGPMDEQFF	TGTGCCAGCAGCGCCCCCTGGGGTCAGGGAGCGGGAGGGCCGATGGATGAGCAGTTCTTC
TRBJ1-1	few	TRBV4-1	.	CASSQGTEAFF	TGCGCCAGCAGCCAGGGCACTGAAGCTTTCTTT
TRBJ1-1	.	TRBV2	.	CASSEIEGWGNTEAFF	TGTGCCAGCAGTGAAATTGAAGGGTGGGGAAACACTGAAGCTTTCTTT
TRBJ2-6	.	TRBV9	.	CATSSSPGANVLTF	TGTGCCACCTCCTCATCCCCTGGGGCCAACGTCCTGACTTTC
TRBJ2-7	.	TRBV9	TRBD2	CASSVATGGTKYEQYF	TGTGCCAGCAGCGTAGCTACGGGAGGGACAAAGTACGAGCAGTACTTC
TRBJ2-2	.	TRBV5-3	.	CARSLRGTKYTGELFF	TGTGCCAGAAGCTTGAGAGGGACAAAATACACCGGGGAGCTGTTTTTT
TRBJ2-7	once	TRBV5-1	.	CASSGGGPYEQYF	TGCGCCAGCAGTGGAGGGGGACCCTACGAGCAGTACTTC
TRBJ1-4	.	TRBV11-3	TRBD1	CASSPDRGDEKLFF	TGTGCCAGCAGCCCGGACAGGGGGGATGAAAAACTGTTTTTT
TRBJ2-2	.	TRBV6-5	TRBD2	CASSYVREGTGELFF	TGTGCCAGCAGTTACGTACGGGAGGGCACCGGGGAGCTGTTTTTT
TRBJ2-3	.	TRBV5-4	TRBD2	CASSNSGVTDTQYF	TGTGCCAGCAGCAATAGCGGGGTAACAGATACGCAGTATTTT
TRBJ2-3	.	TRBV28	.	CASSLTKDSTDTQYF	TGTGCCAGCAGTTTGACTAAGGACAGCACAGATACGCAGTATTTT
TRBJ2-7	.	TRBV6-6	TRBD1	CASSSQGAEYEQYF	TGTGCCAGCAGTTCTCAGGGGGCGGAATACGAGCAGTACTTC
TRBJ1-5	.	TRBV9	TRBD1	CASSTGTGGSSQHF	TGTGCCAGCAGCACCGGGACAGGGGGCAGTTCCCAGCATTTT
TRBJ1-1	.	TRBV7-9	.	CASSPPGSSNTEAFF	TGTGCCAGCAGCCCGCCGGGCAGCTCGAACACTGAAGCTTTCTTT
TRBJ2-5	.	TRBV7-7	TRBD1	CASSWGLSRGLGETQYF	TGTGCTAGCAGCTGGGGCTTGAGCAGGGGGCTCGGAGAGACCCAGTACTTC
TRBJ2-2	.	TRBV29-1	.	CSVEDPRETGELFF	TGCAGCGTTGAAGACCCCAGGGAAACCGGGGAGCTGTTTTTT
TRBJ2-2	.	TRBV7-3	.	CASSDSHTGELFF	TGTGCCAGCAGCGACAGCCACACCGGGGAGCTGTTTTTT
TRBJ2-7	.	TRBV29-1	TRBD1	CSVEGGDRGQHEQYF	TGCAGCGTTGAGGGCGGTGACAGGGGTCAACACGAGCAGTACTTC
TRBJ1-6	.	TRBV13	.	CASSPGRQFYNSPLHF	TGTGCCAGCAGCCCAGGCAGGCAATTCTATAATTCACCCCTCCACTTT
TRBJ2-3	once	TRBV28	TRBD2	CASSWGTRADTQYF	TGTGCCAGCAGTTGGGGGACTAGAGCGGATACGCAGTATTTT
TRBJ2-7	.	TRBV19	TRBD2	CASSMTSGGSYEQYF	TGTGCCAGTAGCATGACTAGCGGGGGCTCCTACGAGCAGTACTTC
TRBJ2-7	.	TRBV9	TRBD2	CASSPWGAGGYEQYF	TGTGCCAGCAGCCCCTGGGGGGCGGGAGGGTACGAGCAGTACTTC
TRBJ2-2	.	TRBV6-1	TRBD1	CASSDQGASTGELFF	TGTGCCAGCAGTGATCAGGGGGCGTCCACCGGGGAGCTGTTTTTT
TRBJ2-3	once	TRBV2	TRBD2	CASIRLAGVTDTQYF	TGTGCCAGCATTCGGCTAGCGGGAGTCACAGATACGCAGTATTTT
TRBJ1-1	once	TRBV5-4	.	CASSWDWNTEAFF	TGTGCCAGCAGCTGGGATTGGAACACTGAAGCTTTCTTT
TRBJ1-2	.	TRBV6-1	.	CASSEASWITGGVYGYTF	TGTGCCAGCAGTGAAGCCTCGTGGATTACAGGAGGGGTCTATGGCTACACCTTC
TRBJ2-1	.	TRBV5-1	TRBD1	CASSWTGLSYNEQFF	TGCGCCAGCAGCTGGACAGGCCTCTCCTACAATGAGCAGTTCTTC
TRBJ2-3	.	TRBV5-6	.	CASSLGGAGKYF	TGTGCCAGCAGCTTGGGGGGAGCAGGGAAGTATTTT
TRBJ2-5	.	TRBV4-3	.	CASSQERGETQYF	TGCGCCAGCAGCCAAGAGAGGGGGGAGACCCAGTACTTC
TRBJ2-4	few	TRBV7-9	TRBD1	CASSLEQGEGDIQYF	TGTGCCAGCAGCTTAGAACAGGGGGAAGGGGACATTCAGTACTTC
TRBJ1-1	.	TRBV6-1	TRBD1	CASSEAARGITEAFF	TGTGCCAGCAGTGAAGCGGCCAGGGGGATCACTGAAGCTTTCTTT
TRBJ2-4	.	TRBV10-3	TRBD2	CAISESQGLAEEYGKNIQYF	TGTGCCATCAGTGAGTCCCAGGGACTAGCGGAAGAATATGGCAAAAACATTCAGTACTTC